This entry lists 21 T cell receptor beta chains sequenced from one sample in a study of T cell responses to AZD1222 COVID-19 vaccine. The repertoire was sequenced with immunoSEQ multiplex PCR; TCRdb's copy has only in-frame clones and lacks some. The sample includes more than 70,000 clones, around nine tenths of them seen just once. The starting material was peripheral blood, obtained 28 days after the second AZD1222 dose. The source is an adult who received the AZD1222 COVID-19 vaccine.

The chain is built from TRBV30 and TRBJ2-7; a weak D match, TRBD1 (5 bases). Trimming left V 4 bases short and J 0 bases short, with 10 bases between. CDR1 is GTSNPN, CDR2 SVGIG, per germline (reference sequence). The CDR3 extends over 13 amino acids. CDR3 sequence: CAWKVDSSYEQYF. The CDR3 DNA reads TGTGCCTGGAAGGTAGACAGCTCCTACGAGCAGTACTTC.

This chain uses TRBV3-1 (or the pseudogene TRBV3-2) with TRBJ2-2, with 12 nucleotides matching TRBD2. Germline V gene sequence: CDR1 LGHDT, CDR2 YNNKEL (reference sequence). Trimming cost V 1 base and J 6 bases; bases outside gene matches: 9. CDR3 length: 18 amino acids. Written as DNA, the CDR3 is TGTGCCAGCAGCCAAGTATTTGGACTAGCGGGACTGGCCGGGGAGCTGTTTTTT. This codes for CASSQVFGLAGLAGELFF.

This chain joins TRBV7-3 and TRBJ1-2; D not certain. The CDR3 extends over 15 amino acids. Germline V gene sequence: CDR1 SGHTA, CDR2 FQGTGA. Trimming cost V 2 bases and J 0 bases, with 10 bases left between them. In nucleotides, the CDR3 is TGTGCCAGCAGCTTATTCCCTTTAGCTAACTATGGCTACACCTTC. This gives the protein CASSLFPLANYGYTF.

The chain recombines TRBV3-1 (or the pseudogene TRBV3-2) with TRBJ2-5; 7 bases line up with TRBD1. The V gene's germline CDR1 is LGHDT and CDR2 YNNKEL (reference sequence). J was trimmed by 1 base and V by 4 bases; bases with no gene match: 6. This CDR3 has 15 residues. Here the CDR3 reads CASSRAGTVQETQYF. Written as DNA, the CDR3 is TGTGCCAGCAGCCGAGCCGGGACAGTCCAAGAGACCCAGTACTTC.

The rearrangement uses TRBV10-3 and TRBJ1-1; D is unclear. Between the trimmed V and J ends, which lost 8 bases and 2 bases, there was a span of 12 bases. Looked up from germline, CDR1 is ENHRY and CDR2 is SYGVKD. The CDR3 is 13 residues long. This chain's CDR3 is CAIGRVGNTEAFF. The CDR3 coding sequence is TGTGCCATCGGGAGGGTAGGAAACACTGAAGCTTTCTTT.

The chain combines TRBV18 with TRBJ1-1; D not certain. The V gene's germline CDR1 is KGHSH and CDR2 LQKENI. The CDR3 has 12 amino acids. The V end was cut by 2 bases, the J end by 6 bases, with 7 bases between. The chain's CDR3 is CASSPKQSEAFF. The CDR3 coding sequence is TGTGCCAGCTCACCAAAGCAGTCTGAAGCTTTCTTT.

The chain couples TRBV2 to TRBJ2-5, with 8 bases lining up with TRBD2. J was trimmed by 1 base and V by 5 bases; bases with no gene match: 3. The CDR3 is 14 residues long. From germline, CDR1 is SNHLY and CDR2 FYNNEI. DNA of the CDR3: TGTGCCAGCAGTCCAGGGACTAGCCAAGAGACCCAGTACTTC. This gives the protein CASSPGTSQETQYF.

V is TRBV18 and J is TRBJ2-7; D might be TRBD1 or TRBD2, each matching 6 bases. Germline V gives CDR1 KGHSH, CDR2 LQKENI. V shed 1 base and J shed 0 bases, with 10 bases lying between them. This CDR3 region has 15 residues. The CDR3 DNA sequence: TGTGCCAGCTCACCACGGGGGGACACCTCCTACGAGCAGTACTTC. It is translated as CASSPRGDTSYEQYF.

This chain uses TRBV7-2 with TRBJ1-2, with D hard to call. V gave up 2 bases and J gave up 8 bases, with 12 bases separating them. Looked up from germline, CDR1 is SGHTA and CDR2 is FQGNSA. CDR3 length: 13 amino acids. CDR3 protein: CASSLLVTGGYTF. CDR3 DNA sequence: TGTGCCAGCAGCTTACTGGTTACGGGGGGCTACACCTTC.

This clone was detected once. The V call is TRBV2, the J call TRBJ1-5, with D unresolved. V lost 2 bases and J lost 0, with 11 bases in between. The germline V gene has CDR1 SNHLY and CDR2 FYNNEI. This CDR3 region has 16 residues. CDR3 region: CASSETQYDSNQPQHF. Written as DNA, the CDR3 is TGTGCCAGCAGTGAAACCCAGTACGATAGCAATCAGCCCCAGCATTTT.

This sequence joins TRBV3-1 (or the pseudogene TRBV3-2) and TRBJ2-3, with TRBD2 matching 8 bases. The trim removed 4 bases at V and 4 bases at J, leaving 7 bases unmatched. CDR1 is LGHDT and CDR2 is YNNKEL in the germline V gene (reference sequence). The CDR3 loop spans 15 amino acids. The CDR3 DNA follows: TGTGCCAGCAGCCCGGCGGGGGGTGAAGCAGATACGCAGTATTTT. This translates into CASSPAGGEADTQYF.

This sequence joins TRBV3-1 (or the pseudogene TRBV3-2) and TRBJ2-2; tentative D call: TRBD1 (6 bases). The CDR3 is 18 amino acids. Germline-derived CDR1 and CDR2 are LGHDT and YNNKEL (reference sequence). Trimming left V 2 bases short and J 4 bases short, with 20 bases between. The CDR3, as DNA: TGTGCCAGCAGCCAAAGGGAGAACAGGGCCTGGAGCACCGGGGAGCTGTTTTTT. This encodes CASSQRENRAWSTGELFF.

The sample holds one count of this clone. This chain uses TRBV28 with TRBJ2-5; 7 nucleotides agree with TRBD2. The germline V gene has CDR1 MDHEN and CDR2 SYDVKM. Trimming at V came to 3 bases and at J to 7 bases, leaving 20 bases not matched to a gene. CDR3 length: 18 amino acids. This CDR3 is CASSFPLGPRGGGGTQYF. CDR3 in DNA: TGTGCCAGCAGTTTCCCCCTCGGGCCTAGAGGTGGGGGGGGGACCCAGTACTTC.

There are a few counts of this clone. The V call is TRBV5-5, the J call TRBJ1-3, with 9 bases fitting TRBD1. The germline V gene has CDR1 SGHKS and CDR2 YYEKEE (reference sequence). V was clipped by 3 bases and J by 0 bases; unmatched bases: 4. The CDR3 loop spans 16 amino acids. CDR3 bases: TGTGCCAGCAGCTCGGGGACAGGGATCTCTGGAAACACCATATATTTT. As protein: CASSSGTGISGNTIYF. Filled out from reference TRBV5-5 and TRBJ1-3, the complete variable domain reads DAGVTQSPTHLIKTRGQQVTLRCSPISGHKSVSWYQQVLGQGPQFIFQYYEKEERGRGNFPDRFSARQFPNYSSELNVNALLLGDSALYLCASSSGTGISGNTIYFGEGSWLTVV.

The V and J genes are TRBV6-1 and TRBJ1-2; D unclear. V lost 3 bases and J lost 5, with 7 bases in between. The CDR3 is 12 residues long. CDR1 is MNHNS, CDR2 SASEGT, per germline. Here the CDR3 DNA reads TGTGCCAGCAGTGACAGCTTGTATGGCTACACCTTC. This codes for CASSDSLYGYTF.

In nucleotides, the CDR3 is TGTGCCAGCAGCCCTAAAGAGACCCAGTACTTC. Translation gives CASSPKETQYF. This chain uses TRBV7-8 with TRBJ2-5, with no clear D. This CDR3 is 11 amino acids long. The germline gives CDR1 SGHVS, CDR2 FQNEAQ. Trimming cost V 5 bases and J 3 bases, with 4 bases left between them.

The V call is TRBV28, the J call TRBJ1-2; maybe TRBD1 (5 bases). The CDR3 totals 12 residues. Germline CDR1 MDHEN, CDR2 SYDVKM. V lost 5 bases and J 4 bases, leaving 8 bases between the germline ends. The CDR3 sequence: CASSTQVYGYTF. CDR3 coding DNA: TGTGCCAGCAGTACACAGGTCTATGGCTACACCTTC.

The rearrangement joins TRBV9 to TRBJ2-7, with D possibly matching TRBD2 (5 bases). The germline V gene encodes CDR1 SGDLS and CDR2 YYNGEE. The CDR3 length is 14 residues. V gave up 4 bases and J gave up 3 bases, with 14 bases separating them. For the CDR3, the DNA is TGTGCCAGCAGCTCTCGACCGGGGAACTACGAGCAGTACTTC. The encoded protein is CASSSRPGNYEQYF.

The chain uses TRBV27 and TRBJ1-1; possible D gene TRBD1, 6 bases. Germline loops: CDR1 MNHEY, CDR2 SMNVEV (reference sequence). This CDR3 comprises 16 residues. Trimming stripped 6 bases from V and 1 base from J, with 18 bases between. The DNA of the CDR3 is TGTGCCAGCAGATACCCAACCGGGACATCGAACACTGAAGCTTTCTTT. It codes for CASRYPTGTSNTEAFF.

The chain recombines TRBV5-1 with TRBJ2-7, with a tentative D call TRBD1 (5 bases). Germline V CDR1 and CDR2: SGHRS, YFSETQ. Deletions cut 4 bases from V and 2 bases from J, with 10 bases between. This CDR3 comprises 13 residues. The CDR3 region has the DNA TGCGCCAGCAGCCTGGACAACGCCTACGAGCAGTACTTC. Translating gives CASSLDNAYEQYF. Looking up the rest from reference TRBV5-1 and TRBJ2-7 gives the full variable domain: KAGVTQTPRYLIKTRGQQVTLSCSPISGHRSVSWYQQTPGQGLQFLFEYFSETQRNKGNFPGRFSGRQFSNSRSEMNVSTLELGDSALYLCASSLDNAYEQYFGPGTRLTVT.

The rearrangement uses TRBV20-1 and TRBJ1-5; D might be TRBD1 (6 bases). This CDR3 is built from 13 residues. Trimming took 3 bases from V and 6 from J, leaving 12 bases between them. From germline, CDR1 is DFQATT and CDR2 SNEGSKA (reference sequence). CDR3 residues: CSASPGAGQPQHF. The CDR3 nucleotides read TGCAGTGCTAGTCCGGGGGCGGGTCAGCCCCAGCATTTT.